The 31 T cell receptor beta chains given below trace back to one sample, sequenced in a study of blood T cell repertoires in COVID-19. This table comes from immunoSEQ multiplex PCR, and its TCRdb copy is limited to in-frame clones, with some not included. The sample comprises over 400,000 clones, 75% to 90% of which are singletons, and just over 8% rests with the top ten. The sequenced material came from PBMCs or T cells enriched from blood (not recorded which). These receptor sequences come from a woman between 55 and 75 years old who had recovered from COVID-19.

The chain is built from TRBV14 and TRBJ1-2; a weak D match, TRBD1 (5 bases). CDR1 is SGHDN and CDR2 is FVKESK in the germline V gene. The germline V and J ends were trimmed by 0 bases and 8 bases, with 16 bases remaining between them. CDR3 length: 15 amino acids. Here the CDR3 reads CASSQDWGRVWGYTF. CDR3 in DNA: TGTGCCAGCAGCCAAGATTGGGGCAGGGTCTGGGGCTACACCTTC.

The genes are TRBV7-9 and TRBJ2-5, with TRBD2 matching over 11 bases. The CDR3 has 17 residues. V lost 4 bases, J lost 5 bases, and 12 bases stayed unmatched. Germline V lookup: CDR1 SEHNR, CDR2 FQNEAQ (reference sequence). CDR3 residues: CASSSPGLAVWGETQYF. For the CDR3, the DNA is TGTGCCAGCAGCTCCCCGGGACTAGCGGTTTGGGGGGAGACCCAGTACTTC.

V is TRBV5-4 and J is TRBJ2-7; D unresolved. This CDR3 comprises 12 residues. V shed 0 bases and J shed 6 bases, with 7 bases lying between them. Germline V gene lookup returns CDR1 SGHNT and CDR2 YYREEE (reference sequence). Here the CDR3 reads CASSLGYGEQYF. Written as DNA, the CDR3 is TGTGCCAGCAGCTTGGGCTACGGCGAGCAGTACTTC.

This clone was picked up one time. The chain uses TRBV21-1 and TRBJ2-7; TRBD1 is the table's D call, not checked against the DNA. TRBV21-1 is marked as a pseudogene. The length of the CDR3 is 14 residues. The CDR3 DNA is TGTGCCAGCGGCCGACAGGGCTGGCTGAACGAGCAGTACGTC. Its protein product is CASGRQGWLNEQYV.

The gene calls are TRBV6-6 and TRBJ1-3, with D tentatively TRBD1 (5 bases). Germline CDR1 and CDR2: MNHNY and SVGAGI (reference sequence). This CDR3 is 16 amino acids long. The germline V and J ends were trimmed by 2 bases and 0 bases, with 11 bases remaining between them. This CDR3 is CASSYAGGTSGNTIYF. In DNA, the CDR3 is TGTGCCAGCAGTTACGCCGGGGGTACCTCTGGAAACACCATATATTTT.

In nucleotides, the CDR3 is TGTGCCAGCAGTGTTCGAGGGGGCTACACCTTC. It is translated as CASSVRGGYTF. V usage is TRBV2 and J usage is TRBJ1-2, with D uncertain. Germline-derived CDR1 and CDR2 are SNHLY and FYNNEI. The ends were cut back, 4 bases at V and 8 bases at J, with 8 bases in the middle. The CDR3 spans 11 residues.

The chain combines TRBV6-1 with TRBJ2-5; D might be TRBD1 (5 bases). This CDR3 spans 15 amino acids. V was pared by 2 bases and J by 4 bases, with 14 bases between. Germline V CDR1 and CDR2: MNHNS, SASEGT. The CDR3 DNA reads TGTGCCAGCAGTGAAAAAGCTTGGGGCGCAGAGACCCAGTACTTC. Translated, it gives CASSEKAWGAETQYF.

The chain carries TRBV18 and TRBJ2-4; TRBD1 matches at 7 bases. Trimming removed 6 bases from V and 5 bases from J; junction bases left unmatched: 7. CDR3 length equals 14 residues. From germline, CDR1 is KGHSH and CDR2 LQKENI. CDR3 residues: CASSPGTDQNIQYF. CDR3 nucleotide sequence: TGTGCCAGCTCCCCTGGGACAGACCAAAACATTCAGTACTTC.

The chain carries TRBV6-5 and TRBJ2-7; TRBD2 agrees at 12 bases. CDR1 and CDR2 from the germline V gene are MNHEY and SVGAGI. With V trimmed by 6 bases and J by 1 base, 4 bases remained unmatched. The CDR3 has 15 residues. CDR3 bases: TGTGCCAGCAGATCCGGGACTAGCGGGTCCTACGAGCAGTACGTC. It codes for CASRSGTSGSYEQYV.

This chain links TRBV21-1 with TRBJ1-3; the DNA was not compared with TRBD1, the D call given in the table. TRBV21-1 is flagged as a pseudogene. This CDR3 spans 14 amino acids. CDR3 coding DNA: TGTGCCAGCAGCAAAGAGGGGAAAGGAAACACCATATATTTT. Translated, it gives CASSKEGKGNTIYF.

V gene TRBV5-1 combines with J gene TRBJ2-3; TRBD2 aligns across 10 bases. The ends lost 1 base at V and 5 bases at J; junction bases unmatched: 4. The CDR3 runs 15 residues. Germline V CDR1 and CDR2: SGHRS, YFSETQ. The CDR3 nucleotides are TGCGCCAGCAGCTTGACTAGCGGGGTTATAGATACGCAGTATTTT. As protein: CASSLTSGVIDTQYF. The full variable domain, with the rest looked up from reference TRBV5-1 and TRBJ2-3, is KAGVTQTPRYLIKTRGQQVTLSCSPISGHRSVSWYQQTPGQGLQFLFEYFSETQRNKGNFPGRFSGRQFSNSRSEMNVSTLELGDSALYLCASSLTSGVIDTQYFGPGTRLTVL.

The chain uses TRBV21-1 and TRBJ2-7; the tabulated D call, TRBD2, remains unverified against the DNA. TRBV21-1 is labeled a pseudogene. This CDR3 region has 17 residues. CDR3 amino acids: CASSTAYRAGSAGEQYF. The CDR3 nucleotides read TGTGCCAGCAGCACCGCTTACCGAGCGGGGTCCGCGGGCGAGCAGTACTTC.

CDR3 sequence: CASSSPGQGVYEQYF. The CDR3 coding sequence is TGTGCCAGCAGCTCACCGGGACAGGGGGTATACGAGCAGTACTTC. The chain combines TRBV11-3 with TRBJ2-7, with TRBD1 matching over 11 bases. This CDR3 has 15 amino acids. Germline values: CDR1 SGHNT, CDR2 YENEEA. Unmatched junction bases numbered 6, after V lost 4 bases and J lost 4 bases.

The CDR3 loop reads CASMGRTAFFNEQFF. The CDR3 DNA sequence: TGTGCCAGCATGGGCAGGACAGCGTTCTTCAATGAGCAGTTCTTC. The chain employs TRBV6-5 and TRBJ2-1; the D gene is possibly TRBD1 (6 bases). CDR1 is MNHEY and CDR2 is SVGAGI in the germline V gene. There are 15 residues in the CDR3. Deletions cut 7 bases from V and 6 bases from J, with 19 bases between.

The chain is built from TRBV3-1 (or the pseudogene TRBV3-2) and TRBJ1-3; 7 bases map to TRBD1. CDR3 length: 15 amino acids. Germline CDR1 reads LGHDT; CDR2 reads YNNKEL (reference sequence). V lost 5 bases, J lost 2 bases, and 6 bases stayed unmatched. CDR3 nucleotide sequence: TGTGCCAGCAGCACATCGACAGGGACTGGAAACACCATATATTTT. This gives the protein CASSTSTGTGNTIYF.

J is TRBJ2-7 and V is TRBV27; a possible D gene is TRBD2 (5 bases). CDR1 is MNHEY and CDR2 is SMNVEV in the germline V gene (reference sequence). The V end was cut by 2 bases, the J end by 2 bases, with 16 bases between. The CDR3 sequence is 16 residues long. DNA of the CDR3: TGTGCCAGCAGTTTAAAACTGTATGGGAGTCCCTACGAGCAGTACGTC. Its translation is CASSLKLYGSPYEQYV.

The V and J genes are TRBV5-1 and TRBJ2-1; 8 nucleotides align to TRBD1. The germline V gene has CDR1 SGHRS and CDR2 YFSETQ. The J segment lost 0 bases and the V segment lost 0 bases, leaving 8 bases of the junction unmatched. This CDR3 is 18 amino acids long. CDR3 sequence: CASSLGLTGASSYNEQFF. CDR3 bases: TGCGCCAGCAGCTTGGGCCTGACAGGGGCGAGCTCCTACAATGAGCAGTTCTTC.

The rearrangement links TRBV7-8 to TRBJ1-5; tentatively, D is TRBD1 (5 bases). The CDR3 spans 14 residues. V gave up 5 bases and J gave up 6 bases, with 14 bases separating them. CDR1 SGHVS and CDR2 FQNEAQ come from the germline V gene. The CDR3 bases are TGTGCCAGCAGCGTAGGGGCGATATTTCAGCCCCAGCATTTT. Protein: CASSVGAIFQPQHF.

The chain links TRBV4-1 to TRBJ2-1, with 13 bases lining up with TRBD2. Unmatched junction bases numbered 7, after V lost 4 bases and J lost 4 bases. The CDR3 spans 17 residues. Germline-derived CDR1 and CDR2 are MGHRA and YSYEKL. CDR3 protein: CASSPTSGGAGYNEQFF. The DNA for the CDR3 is TGCGCCAGCAGCCCTACTAGCGGGGGGGCCGGATACAATGAGCAGTTCTTC.

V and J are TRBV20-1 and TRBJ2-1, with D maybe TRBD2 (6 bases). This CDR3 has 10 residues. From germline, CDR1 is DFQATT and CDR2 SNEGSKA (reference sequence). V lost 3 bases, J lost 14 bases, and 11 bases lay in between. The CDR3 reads CSAREGIEFF. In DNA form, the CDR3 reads TGCAGTGCTAGGGAGGGAATAGAGTTCTTC.

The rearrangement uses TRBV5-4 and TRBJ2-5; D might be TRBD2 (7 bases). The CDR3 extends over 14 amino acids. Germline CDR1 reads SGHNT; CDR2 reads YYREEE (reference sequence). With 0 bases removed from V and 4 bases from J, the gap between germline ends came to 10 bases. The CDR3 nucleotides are TGTGCCAGCAGCTTGGGGGGGGGCCTAGAGACCCAGTACTTC. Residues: CASSLGGGLETQYF. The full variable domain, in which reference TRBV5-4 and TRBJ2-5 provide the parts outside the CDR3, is ETGVTQSPTHLIKTRGQQVTLRCSSQSGHNTVSWYQQALGQGPQFIFQYYREEENGRGNFPPRFSGLQFPNYSSELNVNALELDDSALYLCASSLGGGLETQYFGPGTRLLVL.

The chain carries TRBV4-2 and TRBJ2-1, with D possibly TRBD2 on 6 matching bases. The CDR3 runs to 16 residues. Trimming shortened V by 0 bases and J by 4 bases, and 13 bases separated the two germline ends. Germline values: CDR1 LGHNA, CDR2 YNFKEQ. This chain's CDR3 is CASSQEGGALYNEQFF. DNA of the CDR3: TGTGCCAGCAGCCAAGAGGGCGGGGCACTGTACAATGAGCAGTTCTTC.

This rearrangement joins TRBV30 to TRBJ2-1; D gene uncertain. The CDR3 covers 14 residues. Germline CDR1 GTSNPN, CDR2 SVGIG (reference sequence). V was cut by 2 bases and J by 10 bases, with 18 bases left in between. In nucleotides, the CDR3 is TGTGCCTGGAGTCCACTCCTCGTCGAACGCGAGCAGTTCTTC. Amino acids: CAWSPLLVEREQFF.

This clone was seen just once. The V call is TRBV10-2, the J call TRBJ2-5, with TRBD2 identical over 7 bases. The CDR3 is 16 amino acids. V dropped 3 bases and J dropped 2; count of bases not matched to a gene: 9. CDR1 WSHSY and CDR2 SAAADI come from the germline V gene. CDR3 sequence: CASSDESTSWQETQYF. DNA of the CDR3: TGCGCCAGCAGTGATGAATCGACTAGCTGGCAAGAGACCCAGTACTTC.

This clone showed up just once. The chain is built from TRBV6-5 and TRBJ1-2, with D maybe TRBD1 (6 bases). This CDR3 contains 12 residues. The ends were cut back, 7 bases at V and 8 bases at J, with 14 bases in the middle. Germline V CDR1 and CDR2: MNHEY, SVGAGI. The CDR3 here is CASIYGGWGYTF. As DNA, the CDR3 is TGTGCCAGCATATATGGGGGCTGGGGCTACACCTTC.

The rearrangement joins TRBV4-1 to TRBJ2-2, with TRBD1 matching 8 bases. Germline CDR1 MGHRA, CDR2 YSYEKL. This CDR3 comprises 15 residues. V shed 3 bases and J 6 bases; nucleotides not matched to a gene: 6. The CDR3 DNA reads TGCGCCAGCAGCCACCCGGACAGGGCAGCCGGGGAGCTGTTTTTT. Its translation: CASSHPDRAAGELFF.

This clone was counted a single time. The CDR3 is CASTLPGGNTEAFF. Here the CDR3 DNA reads TGTGCCAGCACCCTCCCCGGGGGAAACACTGAAGCTTTCTTT. The chain is built from TRBV28 and TRBJ1-1; a weak D match, TRBD1 (5 bases). With 7 bases removed from V and 2 bases from J, the gap between germline ends came to 14 bases. The CDR3 contains 14 residues. Germline loops: CDR1 MDHEN, CDR2 SYDVKM. Complete variable domain (other parts from reference TRBV28 and TRBJ1-1): DVKVTQSSRYLVKRTGEKVFLECVQDMDHENMFWYRQDPGLGLRLIYFSYDVKMKEKGDIPEGYSVSREKKERFSLILESASTNQTSMYLCASTLPGGNTEAFFGQGTRLTVV.

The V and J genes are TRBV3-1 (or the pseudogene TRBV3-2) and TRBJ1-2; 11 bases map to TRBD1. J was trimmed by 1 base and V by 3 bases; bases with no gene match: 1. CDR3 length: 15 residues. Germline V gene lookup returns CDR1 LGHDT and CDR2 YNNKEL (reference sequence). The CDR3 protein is CASSHGTGGNYGYTF. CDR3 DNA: TGTGCCAGCAGCCACGGGACAGGGGGTAACTATGGCTACACCTTC.

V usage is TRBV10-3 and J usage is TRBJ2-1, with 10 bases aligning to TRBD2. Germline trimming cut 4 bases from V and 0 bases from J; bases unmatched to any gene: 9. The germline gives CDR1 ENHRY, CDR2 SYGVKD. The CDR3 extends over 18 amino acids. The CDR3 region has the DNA TGTGCCATCAGTGGAGGTAGCGGGGGGCAGAGCTCCTACAATGAGCAGTTCTTC. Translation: CAISGGSGGQSSYNEQFF.

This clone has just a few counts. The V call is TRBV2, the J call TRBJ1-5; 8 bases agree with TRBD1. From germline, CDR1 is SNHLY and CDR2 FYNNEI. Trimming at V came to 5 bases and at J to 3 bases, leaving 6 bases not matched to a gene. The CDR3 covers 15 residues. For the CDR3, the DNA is TGTGCCAGCAGTTCCGGGACAGGATTCAATCAGCCCCAGCATTTT. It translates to CASSSGTGFNQPQHF. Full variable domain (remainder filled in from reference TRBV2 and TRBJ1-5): EPEVTQTPSHQVTQMGQEVILRCVPISNHLYFYWYRQILGQKVEFLVSFYNNEISEKSEIFDDQFSVERPDGSNFTLKIRSTKLEDSAMYFCASSSGTGFNQPQHFGDGTRLSIL.

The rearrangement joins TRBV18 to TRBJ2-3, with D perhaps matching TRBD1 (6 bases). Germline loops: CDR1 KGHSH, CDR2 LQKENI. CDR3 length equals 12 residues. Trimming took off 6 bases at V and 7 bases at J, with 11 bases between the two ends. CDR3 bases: TGTGCCAGCTCCCCCGGACAGCATACGCAGTATTTT. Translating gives CASSPGQHTQYF.